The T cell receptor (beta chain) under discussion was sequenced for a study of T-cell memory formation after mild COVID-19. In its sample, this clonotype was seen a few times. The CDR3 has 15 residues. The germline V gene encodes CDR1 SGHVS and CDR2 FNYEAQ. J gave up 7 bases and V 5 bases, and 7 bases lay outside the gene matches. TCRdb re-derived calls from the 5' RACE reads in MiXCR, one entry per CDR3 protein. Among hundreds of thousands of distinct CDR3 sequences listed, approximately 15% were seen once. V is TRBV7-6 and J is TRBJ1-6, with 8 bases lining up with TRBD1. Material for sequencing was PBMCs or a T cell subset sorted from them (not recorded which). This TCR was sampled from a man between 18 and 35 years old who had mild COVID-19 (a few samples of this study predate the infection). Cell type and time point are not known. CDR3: CASSPDRVANSPLHF. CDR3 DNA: TGTGCCAGCAGCCCGGACAGGGTCGCCAATTCACCCCTCCACTTT.